These 17 T cell receptor beta chains were all obtained from the same sample, sequenced in a study of shared clonotypes between healthy human individuals. Profiled with immunoSEQ multiplex PCR; TCRdb holds only in-frame clones, not every one. The sample contains roughly 1 million clones, around 74% of which appear only once. The sequencing input was memory CD4+ T cells sorted from blood. Described subset: CD45RA-negative fraction. Receptor source: a man aged 18 to 30 in good health.

Only a few counts were recorded for this clone. The rearrangement links TRBV6-1 to TRBJ2-5; the D gene is possibly TRBD2 (6 bases). V was trimmed by 2 bases and J by 5 bases, leaving 12 bases between them. CDR3 length equals 14 residues. The germline CDR1 and CDR2 sequences are MNHNS and SASEGT. The CDR3 nucleotides are TGTGCCAGCAGTGAAACTAGCCGAATGGAGACCCAGTACTTC. Its translation is CASSETSRMETQYF.

The CDR3 spells CASSEAGREQYF. The DNA of the CDR3 is TGTGCCAGCAGTGAAGCAGGGCGCGAGCAGTACTTC. The chain recombines TRBV2 with TRBJ2-7; D remains unclear. The CDR3 is 12 amino acids. Germline loops: CDR1 SNHLY, CDR2 FYNNEI. V gave up 0 bases and J gave up 6 bases, with 6 bases separating them.

The genes are TRBV27 and TRBJ2-1; TRBD1 matches 8 bases. This CDR3 region has 14 residues. V was clipped by 3 bases and J by 10 bases; unmatched bases: 8. From germline, CDR1 is MNHEY and CDR2 SMNVEV (reference sequence). The CDR3 DNA follows: TGTGCCAGCAGTTTTGGATCAGGGGGCGGCGAGCAGTTCTTC. Its protein product is CASSFGSGGGEQFF.

The chain is built from TRBV4-1 and TRBJ2-2; D call uncertain. Germline V gene lookup returns CDR1 MGHRA and CDR2 YSYEKL. The CDR3 is 15 amino acids. V lost 0 bases and J lost 3, with 8 bases in between. The CDR3, as DNA: TGCGCCAGCAGCCAAGACGTAGATTACACCGGGGAGCTGTTTTTT. Amino acids: CASSQDVDYTGELFF.

This chain connects TRBV9 to TRBJ1-1; 7 bases map to TRBD1. Germline lookup yields CDR1 SGDLS and CDR2 YYNGEE. V lost 4 bases and J lost 6; bases outside the gene matches: 15. The CDR3 extends over 16 amino acids. CDR3 amino acids: CASSPREGAWDPEAFF. In nucleotides, the CDR3 is TGTGCCAGCAGCCCAAGAGAGGGGGCGTGGGACCCTGAAGCTTTCTTT.

This clone has more than one count but fewer than ten. J is TRBJ1-6 and V is TRBV12-5, with D maybe TRBD1 (5 bases). CDR3 length equals 16 residues. V dropped 0 bases and J dropped 6 bases, with 12 bases sitting between them. Germline V gives CDR1 LGHNT, CDR2 FRNRAP. This CDR3 reads CASGLVRGFPNSPLHF. Here the CDR3 DNA reads TGTGCTAGTGGTTTGGTAAGGGGCTTCCCTAATTCACCCCTCCACTTT.

In its sample, this clone was seen a few times. The gene calls are TRBV7-9 and TRBJ1-5; D uncertain. CDR1 is SEHNR, CDR2 FQNEAQ, per germline (reference sequence). V lost 4 bases to trimming and J lost 2 bases, with 12 bases between them. CDR3 length: 15 amino acids. The DNA for the CDR3 is TGTGCCAGCAGCTCGGAAGTGAGTGGCAATCAGCCCCAGCATTTT. It yields the protein CASSSEVSGNQPQHF.

CDR3 residues: CASSQPPGAQIEAFF. For the CDR3, the DNA is TGTGCCAGCAGTCAACCCCCCGGCGCTCAGATTGAAGCTTTCTTT. This sequence joins TRBV28 and TRBJ1-1; no reliable D call. Deletions cut 5 bases from V and 7 bases from J, with 20 bases between. Germline V gene data show CDR1 as MDHEN and CDR2 as SYDVKM. The CDR3 runs 15 residues.

This clone occurred a few times. Different DNA sequences within this sample yield the same CDR3. V usage is TRBV2 and J usage is TRBJ2-7; 10 nucleotides match TRBD1. After removal of 5 bases from V and 2 bases from J, the junction contained 6 bases not matched to a gene. The CDR3 spans 15 residues. From germline, CDR1 is SNHLY and CDR2 FYNNEI. In nucleotides, the CDR3 is TGTGCCAGCAGTCCCTGGGACAGGGGCCCCTACGAGCAGTACTTC. This encodes CASSPWDRGPYEQYF.

This chain links TRBV5-1 with TRBJ1-1, with TRBD1 identical over 8 bases. This CDR3 comprises 15 residues. Germline CDR1 and CDR2: SGHRS and YFSETQ. Unmatched junction bases numbered 11, after V lost 4 bases and J lost 6 bases. CDR3 coding DNA: TGCGCCAGCAGCCAGACCGGACAGGGCAAGGCTGAAGCTTTCTTT. This translates into CASSQTGQGKAEAFF.

The rearrangement links TRBV25-1 to TRBJ1-5; no clear D. Germline CDR1 is MGHDK and CDR2 is SYGVNS. This CDR3 spans 14 amino acids. V lost 1 base to trimming and J lost 4 bases, with 8 bases between them. The CDR3 DNA follows: TGTGCCAGCAGTGAATTTATTGGTAATCAGCCCCAGCATTTT. The encoded protein is CASSEFIGNQPQHF.

V is TRBV7-9 and J is TRBJ1-3; perhaps TRBD1 as D (6 bases). Germline V gives CDR1 SEHNR, CDR2 FQNEAQ (reference sequence). The CDR3 consists of 17 residues. V was clipped by 5 bases and J by 1 base, with 18 bases between them. CDR3 sequence: CASSTRQDAFSGNTIYF. CDR3 nucleotide sequence: TGTGCCAGCAGCACTCGACAGGACGCGTTTTCTGGAAACACCATATATTTT.

V usage is TRBV7-9 and J usage is TRBJ1-2, with D unresolved. The CDR3 is 12 residues long. The germline V and J ends were trimmed by 1 base and 8 bases, with 8 bases remaining between them. Germline V gene data show CDR1 as SEHNR and CDR2 as FQNEAQ (reference sequence). The CDR3 sequence is CASSLGKGGYTF. The CDR3 DNA sequence: TGTGCCAGCAGCTTAGGCAAAGGGGGCTACACCTTC. Using reference TRBV7-9 and TRBJ1-2 for the parts outside the CDR3, the full variable domain is DTGVSQNPRHKITKRGQNVTFRCDPISEHNRLYWYRQTLGQGPEFLTYFQNEAQLEKSRLLSDRFSAERPKGSFSTLEIQRTEQGDSAMYLCASSLGKGGYTFGSGTRLTVV.

V is TRBV18 and J is TRBJ2-3; 11 nucleotides align to TRBD2. CDR3 size: 15 residues. With 8 bases clipped from V and 6 bases from J, the junction kept 10 bases outside the gene matches. Germline V gives CDR1 KGHSH, CDR2 LQKENI. The CDR3 is CASGTSGGPPDTQYF. The CDR3 DNA reads as TGTGCCAGCGGAACTAGCGGGGGACCACCGGATACGCAGTATTTT.

This CDR3 is CAIGEGSRETQYF. The CDR3, as DNA: TGTGCCATCGGGGAGGGCAGCCGCGAGACCCAGTACTTC. The genes are TRBV10-3 and TRBJ2-5, with 7 bases fitting TRBD2. Germline CDR1 ENHRY, CDR2 SYGVKD. Trimming removed 8 bases from V and 5 bases from J; junction bases left unmatched: 8. The CDR3 is made up of 13 amino acids.

This clone was picked up a small number of times. The V gene is TRBV22-1, the J gene TRBJ2-5. TRBV22-1 constitutes a pseudogene. The CDR3 has 16 amino acids. The CDR3 coding sequence is TGTCCTGGGAGCGCAGTTGGGACGGATCCACAAGAGACCCAGTACTTC. Translating gives CPGSAVGTDPQETQYF.

This clone occurred a few times. The germline gene is not matched at one end of the junction; a read error may be the cause. This rearrangement joins TRBV28 to TRBJ1-1, with D tentatively TRBD1 (5 bases). The CDR3 is 15 residues long. Germline CDR1 reads MDHEN; CDR2 reads SYDVKM. CDR3 amino acids: CASRLAGVKSDRAFF. DNA for the CDR3: TGTGCCAGCCGTTTAGCGGGGGTGAAGTCGGATAGGGCTTTCTTT.